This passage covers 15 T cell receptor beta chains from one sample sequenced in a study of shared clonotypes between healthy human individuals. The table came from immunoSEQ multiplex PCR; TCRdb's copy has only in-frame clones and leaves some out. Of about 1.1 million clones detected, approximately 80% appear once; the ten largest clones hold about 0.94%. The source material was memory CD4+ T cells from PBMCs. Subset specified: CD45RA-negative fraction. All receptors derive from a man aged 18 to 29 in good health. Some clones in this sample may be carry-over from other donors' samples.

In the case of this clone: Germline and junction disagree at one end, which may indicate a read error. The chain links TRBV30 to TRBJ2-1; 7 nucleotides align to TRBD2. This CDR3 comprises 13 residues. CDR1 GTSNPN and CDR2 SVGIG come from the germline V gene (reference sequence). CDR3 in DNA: TGTGCCTGGAGTAGAGATAAGCGGGGTGAGCAATTCTTC. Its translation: CAWSRDKRGEQFF.

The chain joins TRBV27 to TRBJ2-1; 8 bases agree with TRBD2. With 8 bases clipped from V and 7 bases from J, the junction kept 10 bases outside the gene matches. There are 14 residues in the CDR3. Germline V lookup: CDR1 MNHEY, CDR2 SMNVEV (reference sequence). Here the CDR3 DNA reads TGTGCCAGCGCGGGGCGGGAGGCCTTTAATGAGCAGTTCTTC. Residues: CASAGREAFNEQFF.

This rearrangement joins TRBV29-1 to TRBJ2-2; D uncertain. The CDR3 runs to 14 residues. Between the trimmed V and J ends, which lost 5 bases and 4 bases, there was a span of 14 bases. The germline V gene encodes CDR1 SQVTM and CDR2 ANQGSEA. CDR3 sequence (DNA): TGCAGCGTTAGTAGGACGTTTGGCACCGGGGAGCTGTTTTTT. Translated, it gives CSVSRTFGTGELFF.

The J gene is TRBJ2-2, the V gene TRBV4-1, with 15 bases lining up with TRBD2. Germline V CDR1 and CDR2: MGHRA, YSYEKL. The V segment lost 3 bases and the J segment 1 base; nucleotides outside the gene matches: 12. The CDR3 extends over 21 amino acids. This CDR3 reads CASSHSLGGTSGRRNTGELFF. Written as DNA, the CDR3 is TGCGCCAGCAGCCACTCCCTGGGCGGGACTAGCGGGAGGAGGAACACCGGGGAGCTGTTTTTT.

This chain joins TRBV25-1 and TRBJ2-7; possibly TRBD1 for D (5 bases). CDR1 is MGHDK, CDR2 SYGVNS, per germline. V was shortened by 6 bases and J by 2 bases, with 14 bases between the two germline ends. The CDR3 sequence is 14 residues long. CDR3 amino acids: CASRTLGPTYEQYF. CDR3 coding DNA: TGTGCCAGCAGGACGTTGGGGCCGACCTACGAGCAGTACTTC.

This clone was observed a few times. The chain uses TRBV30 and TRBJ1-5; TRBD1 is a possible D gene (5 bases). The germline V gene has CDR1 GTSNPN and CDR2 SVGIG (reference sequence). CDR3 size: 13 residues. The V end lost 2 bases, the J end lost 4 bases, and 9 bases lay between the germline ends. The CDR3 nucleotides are TGTGCCTGGAGTTGGGGGGATAATCAGCCCCAGCATTTT. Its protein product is CAWSWGDNQPQHF.

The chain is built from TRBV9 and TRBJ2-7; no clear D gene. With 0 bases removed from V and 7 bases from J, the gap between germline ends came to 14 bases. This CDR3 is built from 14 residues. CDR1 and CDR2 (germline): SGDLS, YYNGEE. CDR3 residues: CASSVGAILREQYF. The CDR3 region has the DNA TGTGCCAGCAGCGTAGGGGCCATCCTACGGGAGCAGTACTTC.

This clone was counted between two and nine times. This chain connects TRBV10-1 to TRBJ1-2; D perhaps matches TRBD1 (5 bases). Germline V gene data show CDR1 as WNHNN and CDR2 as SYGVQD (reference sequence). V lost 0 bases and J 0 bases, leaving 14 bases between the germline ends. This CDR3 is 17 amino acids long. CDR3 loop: CASSESGTPGSNYGYTF. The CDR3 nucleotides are TGCGCCAGCAGTGAGTCGGGGACGCCCGGCTCTAACTATGGCTACACCTTC.

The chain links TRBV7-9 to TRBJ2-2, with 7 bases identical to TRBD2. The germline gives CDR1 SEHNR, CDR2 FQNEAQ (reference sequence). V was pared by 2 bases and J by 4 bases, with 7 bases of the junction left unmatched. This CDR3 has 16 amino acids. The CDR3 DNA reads TGTGCCAGCAGCTTATCTTCTAGCGGAACCACCGGGGAGCTGTTTTTT. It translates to CASSLSSSGTTGELFF. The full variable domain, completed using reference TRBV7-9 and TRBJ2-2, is DTGVSQNPRHKITKRGQNVTFRCDPISEHNRLYWYRQTLGQGPEFLTYFQNEAQLEKSRLLSDRFSAERPKGSFSTLEIQRTEQGDSAMYLCASSLSSSGTTGELFFGEGSRLTVL.

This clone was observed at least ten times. The DNA of the CDR3 is TGTGCCAGCAGTATGTACGGGGCCGCGGGGACTGAAGCTTTCTTT. This translates into CASSMYGAAGTEAFF. The V and J genes are TRBV2 and TRBJ1-1, with D possibly TRBD1 on 5 matching bases. The CDR3 is 15 amino acids. V dropped 5 bases and J dropped 5 bases, with 18 bases sitting between them. The V gene's germline CDR1 is SNHLY and CDR2 FYNNEI.

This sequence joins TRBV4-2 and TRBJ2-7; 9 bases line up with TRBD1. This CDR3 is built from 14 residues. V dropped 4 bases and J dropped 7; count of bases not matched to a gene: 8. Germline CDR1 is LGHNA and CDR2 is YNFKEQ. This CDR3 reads CASSPGQGSWEQYF. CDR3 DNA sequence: TGTGCCAGCAGCCCGGGACAGGGATCTTGGGAGCAGTACTTC.

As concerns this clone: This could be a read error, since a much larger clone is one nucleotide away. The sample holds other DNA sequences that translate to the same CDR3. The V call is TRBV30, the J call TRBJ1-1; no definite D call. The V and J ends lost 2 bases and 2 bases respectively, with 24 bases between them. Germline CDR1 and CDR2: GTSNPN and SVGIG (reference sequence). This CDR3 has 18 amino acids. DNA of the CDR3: TGTGCCTGGAGTCCCTTCGGCTTGGGTGGGTTAGGTAACACTGAAGCTTTCTTT. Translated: CAWSPFGLGGLGNTEAFF.

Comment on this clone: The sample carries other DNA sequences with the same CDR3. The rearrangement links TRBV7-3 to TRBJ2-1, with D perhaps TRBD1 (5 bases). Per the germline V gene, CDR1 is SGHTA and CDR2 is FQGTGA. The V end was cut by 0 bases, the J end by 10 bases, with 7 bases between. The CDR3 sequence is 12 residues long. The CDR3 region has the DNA TGTGCCAGCAGCTTAACAGGGGCCGAGCAGTTCTTC. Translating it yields CASSLTGAEQFF.

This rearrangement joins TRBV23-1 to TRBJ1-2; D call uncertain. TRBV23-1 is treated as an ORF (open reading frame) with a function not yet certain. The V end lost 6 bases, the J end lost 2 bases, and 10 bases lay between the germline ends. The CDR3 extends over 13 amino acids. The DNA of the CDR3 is TGCGCCAGCAGAGAGGATTTCAACTATGGCTACACCTTC. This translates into CASREDFNYGYTF.

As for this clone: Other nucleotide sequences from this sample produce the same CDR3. The CDR3 reads CASRQGNQPQHF. DNA of the CDR3: TGTGCCAGCAGGCAGGGTAATCAGCCCCAGCATTTT. The chain couples TRBV28 to TRBJ1-5, with a tentative D call TRBD1 (5 bases). Between the trimmed V and J ends, which lost 6 bases and 4 bases, there was a span of 7 bases. Germline CDR1 MDHEN, CDR2 SYDVKM. The CDR3 runs 12 residues.